The rows below give T cell receptor beta chains drawn from one sample of a study of T cells after posttransplantation cyclophosphamide. Generated by immunoSEQ multiplex PCR, the TCRdb table keeps only in-frame clones and is missing some. Among tens of thousands of clones listed, under 95% were seen once. The sample was PBMCs. The receptors shown here come from a woman in her thirties in good health and a related stem cell transplant donor. Each CDR3 is given with its conserved first and last residue. D genes are given only for firm matches. A row's size may be missing; if present it is once, few, many or a size class.

CDR3,DNA,D,J,V,size
CASSVAGQPYNEQFF,TGTGCCAGCAGCGTAGCGGGACAGCCCTACAATGAGCAGTTCTTC,TRBD1,TRBJ2-1,TRBV9,-
CASSLVPTGTSGGSTDTQYF,TGCGCCAGCAGCTTGGTCCCCACCGGGACTAGCGGGGGGTCCACAGATACGCAGTATTTT,TRBD2,TRBJ2-3,TRBV5-1,-
CASSLKGRDTEAFF,TGTGCCAGCAGCTTAAAAGGCAGGGACACTGAAGCTTTCTTT,-,TRBJ1-1,TRBV7-3,-
CAWTLGGYDSPLHF,TGTGCCTGGACCTTGGGAGGGTACGATTCACCCCTCCACTTT,-,TRBJ1-6,TRBV30,-
CASSFTGSNTGELFF,TGTGCCAGCAGCTTCACAGGATCGAACACCGGGGAGCTGTTTTTT,-,TRBJ2-2,TRBV11-2,-
CASSFQGAIHYEQFF,TGTGCCAGCAGCTTTCAGGGGGCCATACACTATGAGCAGTTCTTC,TRBD1,TRBJ2-1,TRBV11-3,-
CASSEREFEAFF,TGTGCCAGCAGTGAAAGGGAGTTTGAAGCTTTCTTT,-,TRBJ1-1,TRBV28,-
CASMQANYGYTF,TGTGCCAGCATGCAGGCTAACTATGGCTACACCTTC,-,TRBJ1-2,TRBV6-1,-
CASSPTGGAYEQYF,TGTGCCAGCAGCCCGACAGGGGGGGCCTACGAGCAGTACTTC,TRBD1,TRBJ2-7,TRBV7-9,-
CASSLAYSGNTIYF,TGCGCCAGCAGCTTGGCCTACTCTGGAAACACCATATATTTT,-,TRBJ1-3,TRBV5-1,-
CASSLQGGTEAFF,TGTGCCAGCAGTTTACAGGGTGGAACTGAAGCTTTCTTT,-,TRBJ1-1,TRBV28,-
CASSESGTANGAFF,TGCGCCAGCAGTGAGTCAGGGACAGCGAATGGAGCTTTCTTT,TRBD1,TRBJ1-1,TRBV10-1,-
CAASWDRGNNYGYTF,TGTGCCGCGTCCTGGGACAGGGGCAACAACTATGGCTACACCTTC,TRBD1,TRBJ1-2,TRBV19,-
CASSRGTEANYGYTF,TGTGCCAGCAGCAGGGGGACAGAAGCTAACTATGGCTACACCTTC,TRBD1,TRBJ1-2,TRBV5-6,-
CASSQGDQPQHF,TGTGCCAGTTCACAGGGGGATCAGCCCCAGCATTTT,TRBD1,TRBJ1-5,TRBV19,-
CATSSPGGNEKLFF,TGTGCCACCAGCTCCCCAGGGGGGAATGAAAAACTGTTTTTT,TRBD1,TRBJ1-4,TRBV15,-
CASTITGAGYTF,TGTGCCAGCACTATTACAGGGGCCGGCTACACCTTC,TRBD1,TRBJ1-2,TRBV28,-
CASSEDSHTQYF,TGCGCCAGCAGCGAGGACAGCCATACGCAGTATTTT,-,TRBJ2-3,TRBV5-1,-
CASSNGLAREQYF,TGTGCCAGCAGCAACGGACTAGCGCGCGAGCAGTACTTC,TRBD2,TRBJ2-7,TRBV7-9,once
CATSRDRQGANEKLFF,TGTGCCACCAGCAGAGATAGGCAGGGGGCTAATGAAAAACTGTTTTTT,TRBD1,TRBJ1-4,TRBV15,-
CASSDTGRTEAFF,TGTGCCAGCAGTGACACAGGGCGCACTGAAGCTTTCTTT,-,TRBJ1-1,TRBV6-4,-
CASSQDFGGVMTEAFF,TGCGCCAGCAGCCAAGATTTTGGGGGGGTTATGACTGAAGCTTTCTTT,-,TRBJ1-1,TRBV4-1,once
CASSLALTGSWGYTF,TGTGCCAGCAGCTTAGCCCTGACAGGCTCCTGGGGCTACACCTTC,-,TRBJ1-2,TRBV7-9,once
CASSPVVGGTEAFF,TGTGCCAGCAGCCCAGTGGTGGGGGGGACTGAAGCTTTCTTT,-,TRBJ1-1,TRBV6-5,-
CASRDRIGGGSYEQYF,TGTGCCAGCAGAGACCGAATCGGCGGGGGGTCCTACGAGCAGTACTTC,TRBD2,TRBJ2-7,TRBV11-2,-
CASSAKGGARIPLHF,TGTGCCAGCAGTGCTAAAGGAGGGGCGCGGATACCCCTCCACTTT,-,TRBJ1-6,TRBV25-1,-
CASSLDPAGRGTDTQYF,TGTGCCAGCAGCTTAGATCCAGCGGGGCGTGGCACAGATACGCAGTATTTT,TRBD2,TRBJ2-3,TRBV11-2,once
CASSQDWERLGEQFF,TGTGCCAGCAGCCAAGATTGGGAGCGCTTAGGGGAGCAGTTCTTC,-,TRBJ2-1,TRBV14,many
CASSSGNYGYTF,TGTGCCAGCAGTTCCGGGAACTATGGCTACACCTTC,-,TRBJ1-2,TRBV28,-
CASSPRQGPLTEAFF,TGTGCCAGCAGCCCAAGACAGGGCCCGCTCACTGAAGCTTTCTTT,TRBD1,TRBJ1-1,TRBV5-4,-
CASQGSPTIGEQFF,TGTGCCTCACAGGGAAGCCCCACGATCGGTGAGCAGTTCTTC,-,TRBJ2-1,TRBV9,-
CASSEGTGSTPLHF,TGTGCCAGCAGTGAGGGGACAGGCTCTACACCCCTCCACTTT,TRBD1,TRBJ1-6,TRBV6-4,-
CASSIQGKLFF,TGTGCCAGTAGTATTCAGGGAAAACTGTTTTTT,-,TRBJ1-4,TRBV19,-
CASNDRGSYNEQFF,TGCGCCAGCAATGACAGGGGCTCCTACAATGAGCAGTTCTTC,TRBD1,TRBJ2-1,TRBV10-2,-
CASTAQGATGELFF,TGTGCCAGCACCGCGCAGGGTGCCACCGGGGAGCTGTTTTTT,-,TRBJ2-2,TRBV9,once
CSVTGRPNTGELFF,TGCAGCGTTACAGGTCGTCCCAACACCGGGGAGCTGTTTTTT,-,TRBJ2-2,TRBV29-1,-
CASRGHRRGSNTGELFF,TGTGCCAGCAGGGGCCACAGGAGGGGATCGAACACCGGGGAGCTGTTTTTT,-,TRBJ2-2,TRBV5-6,-
CASSITGTVEAFF,TGTGCCAGTAGTATAACAGGGACGGTTGAAGCTTTCTTT,-,TRBJ1-1,TRBV19,-
CASSGGSGTGELFF,TGTGCCAGCAGCGGCGGGTCAGGCACCGGGGAGCTGTTTTTT,-,TRBJ2-2,TRBV5-4,-
CASSIDPAAPLEAFF,TGTGCCAGTAGTATAGACCCCGCTGCCCCACTTGAAGCTTTCTTT,-,TRBJ1-1,TRBV19,-
CSVTSGVGNQPQHF,TGCAGCGTTACTTCAGGGGTCGGCAATCAGCCCCAGCATTTT,-,TRBJ1-5,TRBV29-1,-
CASSLGTGANEKLFF,TGCGCCAGCAGCCTCGGGACAGGTGCTAATGAAAAACTGTTTTTT,TRBD1,TRBJ1-4,TRBV5-1,-
CASSIGVGQPQHF,TGTGCCAGTAGTATCGGGGTCGGTCAGCCCCAGCATTTT,-,TRBJ1-5,TRBV19,-
CASSSTGTGVYNEQFF,TGTGCCAGCAGCTCAACCGGGACAGGGGTATACAATGAGCAGTTCTTC,TRBD1,TRBJ2-1,TRBV5-5,-
CASSPEIGQGEKAFF,TGTGCCAGCAGCCCTGAGATAGGACAGGGTGAAAAAGCTTTCTTT,TRBD1,TRBJ1-1,TRBV5-5,few
CAGDRGTNQPQHF,TGTGCCGGGGACCGGGGGACCAATCAGCCCCAGCATTTT,-,TRBJ1-5,TRBV30,few
CASSQLDRTYEQYF,TGCGCCAGCAGCCAACTCGACAGGACCTACGAGCAGTACTTC,-,TRBJ2-7,TRBV4-3,-
CASSSTGGETQYF,TGTGCCAGCAGTTCGACAGGGGGTGAGACCCAGTACTTC,TRBD1,TRBJ2-5,TRBV6-6,-
CASTGQSNYGYTF,TGTGCATCGACGGGACAATCTAACTATGGCTACACCTTC,-,TRBJ1-2,TRBV30,-
CASSHRDSGYTF,TGCGCCAGCAGCCACAGGGACAGCGGCTACACCTTC,TRBD1,TRBJ1-2,TRBV4-3,-
CASSQEGTVYEQYF,TGTGCCAGCAGCCAAGAAGGGACAGTTTACGAGCAGTACTTC,TRBD1,TRBJ2-7,TRBV4-2,-
CASSLGDFRYNEQFF,TGTGCCAGCAGCCTGGGGGACTTCAGGTACAATGAGCAGTTCTTC,-,TRBJ2-1,TRBV7-9,-
CASTGWYVAGELFF,TGTGCCAGCACGGGGTGGTATGTTGCCGGGGAGCTGTTTTTT,-,TRBJ2-2,TRBV6-1,-
CASSQGQGDYNEQFF,TGTGCCAGCAGCCAGGGACAGGGTGACTACAATGAGCAGTTCTTC,TRBD1,TRBJ2-1,TRBV7-6,-
CASSPKGARSEQYF,TGTGCCAGCAGCCCTAAGGGGGCGCGGAGCGAGCAGTACTTC,TRBD1,TRBJ2-7,TRBV27,once